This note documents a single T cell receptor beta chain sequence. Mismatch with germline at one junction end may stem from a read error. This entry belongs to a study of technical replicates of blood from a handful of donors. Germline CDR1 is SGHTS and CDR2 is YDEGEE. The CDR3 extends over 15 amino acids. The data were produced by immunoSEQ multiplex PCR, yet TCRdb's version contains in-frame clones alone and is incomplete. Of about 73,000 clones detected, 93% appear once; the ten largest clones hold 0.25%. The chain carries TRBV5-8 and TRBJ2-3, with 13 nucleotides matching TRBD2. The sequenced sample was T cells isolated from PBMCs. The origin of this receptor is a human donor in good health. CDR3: CASSLGDGTSGAPGF. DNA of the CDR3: TGTGCCAGCAGCTTGGGGGACGGGACTAGCGGGGCCCCTGGTTTT.